This entry lists 10 T cell receptor beta chains sequenced from one sample in a study of chemoradiotherapy in HPV16-positive cancers. Assay: immunoSEQ multiplex PCR; the TCRdb copy retains only in-frame clones and omits some. Of 9,500 to 12,000 clones listed, over 65% are singletons. Sampling was carried out from a patient who underwent chemoradiotherapy. These receptor sequences come from a human donor with HPV-associated anogenital cancer.

The gene calls are TRBV6-6 and TRBJ1-1, with D tentatively TRBD1 (6 bases). The CDR3 consists of 14 residues. V was cut by 4 bases and J by 1 base, with 10 bases left in between. From germline, CDR1 is MNHNY and CDR2 SVGAGI (reference sequence). CDR3 residues: CASSLRGANTEAFF. The DNA for the CDR3 is TGTGCCAGCAGTTTGCGGGGGGCGAACACTGAAGCTTTCTTT.

This clone was detected once. The chain links TRBV27 to TRBJ1-2; TRBD1 matches at 8 bases. Trimming removed 5 bases from V and 0 bases from J; junction bases left unmatched: 8. The length of the CDR3 is 16 residues. The V gene's germline CDR1 is MNHEY and CDR2 SMNVEV (reference sequence). The CDR3 sequence: CASSPGQGRANYGYTF. The CDR3 DNA reads as TGTGCCAGCAGTCCAGGACAGGGACGAGCTAACTATGGCTACACCTTC.

The V gene is TRBV6-5, the J gene TRBJ1-1, with D tentatively TRBD1 (5 bases). The CDR3 runs 12 residues. In germline, CDR1 is MNHEY, CDR2 SVGAGI. Trimming cost V 7 bases and J 2 bases, with 8 bases left between them. DNA of the CDR3: TGTGCCAGCAAGACAGTTAACACTGAAGCTTTCTTT. It yields the protein CASKTVNTEAFF.

This clone was counted once. This chain uses TRBV6-1 with TRBJ2-6; no clear D gene. The CDR3 runs to 17 residues. Germline CDR1 MNHNS, CDR2 SASEGT. V gave up 1 base and J gave up 0 bases, with 10 bases separating them. CDR3 protein: CASSEGSYTSGANVLTF. CDR3 nucleotides: TGTGCCAGCAGTGAAGGGTCCTACACCTCTGGGGCCAACGTCCTGACTTTC.

The chain uses TRBV7-9 and TRBJ1-1, with D unclear. The CDR3 is made up of 13 amino acids. Trimming removed 6 bases at V and 3 bases at J, with 11 bases between. Germline-derived CDR1 and CDR2 are SEHNR and FQNEAQ (reference sequence). CDR3 protein: CASRGPAYTEAFF. CDR3 bases: TGTGCCAGCAGAGGCCCGGCGTACACTGAAGCTTTCTTT.

This clone was seen a single time. The V and J genes are TRBV15 and TRBJ2-2; D gene uncertain. CDR3 length: 15 amino acids. The germline CDR1 and CDR2 sequences are LNHNV and YYDKDF (reference sequence). The germline V and J ends were trimmed by 1 base and 1 base, with 7 bases remaining between them. The CDR3 coding sequence is TGTGCCACCAGCAGAGCCAACTGGAACACCGGGGAGCTGTTTTTT. Its protein product is CATSRANWNTGELFF.

This clone was picked up a small number of times. The chain uses TRBV30 and TRBJ2-2; D unresolved. Germline CDR1 reads GTSNPN; CDR2 reads SVGIG (reference sequence). V was trimmed by 5 bases and J by 4 bases, leaving 8 bases between them. The CDR3 is made up of 12 amino acids. The CDR3 DNA follows: TGTGCCTGGTCCACCGTCACCGGGGAGCTGTTTTTT. Its protein product is CAWSTVTGELFF. Supplemented by reference TRBV30 and TRBJ2-2, the full variable domain reads SQTIHQWPATLVQPVGSPLSLECTVEGTSNPNLYWYRQAAGRGLQLLFYSVGIGQISSEVPQNLSASRPQDRQFILSSKKLLLSDSGFYLCAWSTVTGELFFGEGSRLTVL.

The chain links TRBV13 to TRBJ2-7, with D perhaps matching TRBD2 (5 bases). CDR3 length equals 15 residues. The V and J ends lost 6 bases and 0 bases respectively, with 15 bases between them. Germline V CDR1 and CDR2: PRHDT, FYEKMQ (reference sequence). The CDR3 loop is CASSSRRTSSYEQYF. Here the CDR3 DNA reads TGTGCCAGCAGTTCCAGGAGGACGTCCTCCTACGAGCAGTACTTC.

This rearrangement joins TRBV7-2 to TRBJ2-1; 7 nucleotides match TRBD2. V shed 5 bases, J shed 0 bases, and the junction held 4 bases outside the gene matches. The germline gives CDR1 SGHTA, CDR2 FQGNSA. The CDR3 length is 15 residues. The CDR3 sequence: CASSLRGVSYNEQFF. The CDR3 coding sequence is TGTGCCAGCAGCCTCCGGGGGGTCTCCTACAATGAGCAGTTCTTC.

This clone was seen a few times. The genes are TRBV30 and TRBJ1-3; D not resolved. Per the germline V gene, CDR1 is GTSNPN and CDR2 is SVGIG (reference sequence). The length of the CDR3 is 12 residues. V was cut by 0 bases and J by 7 bases, with 7 bases left in between. The CDR3 region is CAWSVQWNTIYF. CDR3 coding DNA: TGTGCCTGGAGTGTACAGTGGAACACCATATATTTT. The full variable domain, completed using reference TRBV30 and TRBJ1-3, is SQTIHQWPATLVQPVGSPLSLECTVEGTSNPNLYWYRQAAGRGLQLLFYSVGIGQISSEVPQNLSASRPQDRQFILSSKKLLLSDSGFYLCAWSVQWNTIYFGEGSWLTVV.